The source of this T cell receptor (beta chain) is a study of blood T cell repertoires in COVID-19. At the level of the study: From T cells, B-cell-depleted T cells, or PBMCs came the material, which was cDNA or gDNA.

This CDR3 has 15 residues. CDR1 and CDR2 from the germline V gene are SGHVS and FNYEAQ. J was trimmed by 0 bases and V by 5 bases; bases with no gene match: 3. In this sample, this clone turned up once. Per the study methods: Amplification with reference gene primers provided the estimates of nucleated cell counts. Sequencing was performed with immunoSEQ multiplex PCR; in TCRdb, only in-frame clones are kept and a portion is missing. V, J and clone size are those of that table, while D and trimming were read from the DNA. The sample has 25,000 to 30,000 clones, roughly 90% seen once. The specimen sequenced was peripheral blood. This receptor was identified in a human donor in a cohort sampled during active COVID-19. The rearrangement uses TRBV7-6 and TRBJ2-1, with 8 nucleotides matching TRBD2. CDR3 bases: TGTGCCAGCAGCCCCGGGGGGGCCTCCTACAATGAGCAGTTCTTC. It codes for CASSPGGASYNEQFF.